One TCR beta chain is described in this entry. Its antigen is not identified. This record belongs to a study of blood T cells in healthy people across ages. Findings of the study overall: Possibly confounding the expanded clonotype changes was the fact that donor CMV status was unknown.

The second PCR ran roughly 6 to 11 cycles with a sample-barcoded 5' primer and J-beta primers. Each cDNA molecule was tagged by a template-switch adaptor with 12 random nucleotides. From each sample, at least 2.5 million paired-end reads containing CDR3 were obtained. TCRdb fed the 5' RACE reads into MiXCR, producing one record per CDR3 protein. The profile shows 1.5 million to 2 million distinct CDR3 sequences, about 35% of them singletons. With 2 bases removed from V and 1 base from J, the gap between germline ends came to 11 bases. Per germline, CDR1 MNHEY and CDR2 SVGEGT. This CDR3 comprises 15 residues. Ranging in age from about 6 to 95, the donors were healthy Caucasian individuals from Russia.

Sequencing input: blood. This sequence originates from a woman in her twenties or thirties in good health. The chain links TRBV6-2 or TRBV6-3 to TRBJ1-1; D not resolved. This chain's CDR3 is CASSYPIVGNTEAFF. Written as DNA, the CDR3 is TGTGCCAGCAGTTACCCCATAGTGGGGAACACTGAAGCTTTCTTT.